The 13 T cell receptor beta chains given below trace back to one sample, sequenced in a study of early T cells in non-severe SARS-CoV-2 infection. MiXCR was run by TCRdb on the 5' RACE reads, yielding one entry per CDR3 protein. Of about 27,000 distinct CDR3 sequences detected, less than 5% appear once; the ten largest clones hold about 4.4%. The sequenced sample consisted of whole blood. Receptors were obtained from an adult who was a healthcare worker with PCR-confirmed SARS-CoV-2 infection or an uninfected control (not recorded which).

This clonotype was detected ten times or more. The V gene is TRBV5-6, the J gene TRBJ2-3; D is tentatively TRBD1 or TRBD2 (5 bases each). The CDR3 spans 14 residues. Trimming removed 4 bases at V and 0 bases at J, with 9 bases between. Germline V gene lookup returns CDR1 SGHDT and CDR2 YYEEEE. CDR3 DNA: TGTGCCAGCAGCCGGGACCCGAGCACAGATACGCAGTATTTT. Its protein is CASSRDPSTDTQYF.

This clonotype showed up many times. The rearrangement links TRBV28 to TRBJ2-5, with D unclear. Germline CDR1 is MDHEN and CDR2 is SYDVKM. The V end lost 5 bases, the J end lost 5 bases, and 9 bases lay between the germline ends. The CDR3 covers 12 residues. CDR3 sequence: CASSLTDETQYF. DNA for the CDR3: TGTGCCAGCAGTCTTACCGATGAGACCCAGTACTTC.

Ten or more counts support this clonotype. V usage is TRBV20-1 and J usage is TRBJ2-1; weak D call: TRBD1 (5 bases). Germline V gene data show CDR1 as DFQATT and CDR2 as SNEGSKA (reference sequence). The germline V and J ends were trimmed by 4 bases and 1 base, with 17 bases remaining between them. This CDR3 has 16 amino acids. The CDR3 region is CSAKGSEGPSYNEQFF. The DNA of the CDR3 is TGCAGTGCTAAGGGGTCCGAAGGGCCTTCCTACAATGAGCAGTTCTTC.

This clonotype was picked up a small number of times. CDR3 region: CASSLASGSGRGNEQYF. The CDR3 region has the DNA TGTGCCAGCAGCTTAGCGAGCGGTAGTGGACGGGGGAACGAGCAGTACTTC. This chain connects TRBV7-6 to TRBJ2-7, with D tentatively TRBD2 (6 bases). The germline V and J ends were trimmed by 0 bases and 5 bases, with 20 bases remaining between them. The CDR3 runs 17 residues. Germline V gene sequence: CDR1 SGHVS, CDR2 FNYEAQ.

This clonotype was seen at least ten times. The rearrangement uses TRBV20-1 and TRBJ1-1; maybe TRBD1 (6 bases). V lost 4 bases and J 3 bases, leaving 21 bases between the germline ends. From germline, CDR1 is DFQATT and CDR2 SNEGSKA (reference sequence). The CDR3 is made up of 16 amino acids. The CDR3 bases are TGCAGTGCTACTAAGACAGGTGTCAAGGGTGACACTGAAGCTTTCTTT. Protein product: CSATKTGVKGDTEAFF.

To note about this clonotype: A much larger clone differs from this one at a single base, so this may be a read error. V gene TRBV4-2 combines with J gene TRBJ2-7; 14 positions match TRBD2. The CDR3 totals 19 residues. Trimming took 0 bases from V and 1 from J; bases not matched to a gene: 8. Germline CDR1 LGHNA, CDR2 YNFKEQ. The CDR3 loop is CASSQEGTSGSWESYEQYF. As DNA, the CDR3 is TGTGCCAGCAGCCAAGAGGGGACTAGCGGGAGTTGGGAATCCTACGAGCAGTACTTC.

With respect to this clonotype: A much larger clone sits a single nucleotide away, making a read error possible. The chain combines TRBV20-1 with TRBJ2-3; 14 nucleotides align to TRBD2. This CDR3 contains 19 residues. J was trimmed by 2 bases and V by 6 bases; bases with no gene match: 16. Germline CDR1 is DFQATT and CDR2 is SNEGSKA (reference sequence). The CDR3 DNA reads as TGCAGTGCCATGTCGGGACTAGCGGGAGCCCAGGGTCCCACAGATACGCAGTATTTT. Amino acids: CSAMSGLAGAQGPTDTQYF.

Only a few counts were recorded for this clonotype. The CDR3 here is CASQTLGQTNPEAFF. The CDR3 DNA reads as TGTGCCAGCCAAACACTGGGACAGACCAACCCTGAAGCTTTCTTT. The chain couples TRBV19 to TRBJ1-1, with 7 nucleotides matching TRBD1. The length of the CDR3 is 15 residues. Germline CDR1 LNHDA, CDR2 SQIVND (reference sequence). Unmatched junction bases numbered 16, after V lost 9 bases and J lost 6 bases. The full variable domain, completed using reference TRBV19 and TRBJ1-1, is DGGITQSPKYLFRKEGQNVTLSCEQNLNHDAMYWYRQDPGQGLRLIYYSQIVNDFQKGDIAEGYSVSREKKESFPLTVTSAQKNPTAFYLCASQTLGQTNPEAFFGQGTRLTVV.

This clonotype was observed a handful of times. This chain uses TRBV20-1 with TRBJ2-7; 7 bases are shared with TRBD1. The CDR3 extends over 14 amino acids. Per the germline V gene, CDR1 is DFQATT and CDR2 is SNEGSKA (reference sequence). Germline trimming cut 5 bases from V and 0 bases from J; bases unmatched to any gene: 7. CDR3 region: CSAGRQGSSYEQYF. The CDR3 DNA sequence: TGCAGTGCTGGCCGACAGGGTAGCTCCTACGAGCAGTACTTC.

Only a few counts were recorded for this clonotype. V is TRBV15 and J is TRBJ2-3; D gene ambiguous. In germline, CDR1 is LNHNV, CDR2 YYDKDF (reference sequence). The germline V and J ends were trimmed by 0 bases and 3 bases, with 7 bases remaining between them. The CDR3 length is 14 residues. The CDR3 sequence is CATSRDFGTDTQYF. DNA for the CDR3: TGTGCCACCAGCAGAGATTTCGGAACAGATACGCAGTATTTT.

This clonotype appeared many times. The chain has TRBV11-2 and TRBJ2-3; 8 bases align to TRBD1. The V gene's germline CDR1 is SGHAT and CDR2 FQNNGV. There are 12 residues in the CDR3. With 5 bases clipped from V and 15 bases from J, the junction kept 10 bases outside the gene matches. In DNA form, the CDR3 reads TGTGCCAGCAGCGAAGACAGGGGACTTGGATATTTT. Residues: CASSEDRGLGYF.

The chain uses TRBV9 and TRBJ2-5, with D possibly being TRBD2 (5 bases). This CDR3 has 13 residues. Deletions cut 4 bases from V and 7 bases from J, with 14 bases between. Germline CDR1 SGDLS, CDR2 YYNGEE. The CDR3 here is CASSSRHEGTQYF. The CDR3 DNA sequence: TGTGCCAGCAGCTCAAGACACGAGGGGACCCAGTACTTC.

This clonotype was detected ten times or more. The chain has TRBV27 and TRBJ2-7; the match to TRBD1 covers 7 bases. Germline trimming cut 2 bases from V and 0 bases from J; bases unmatched to any gene: 13. The CDR3 has 18 amino acids. Germline loops: CDR1 MNHEY, CDR2 SMNVEV (reference sequence). The CDR3 nucleotides are TGTGCCAGCAGTTTACCCCACCGTGGGACAGAGTTCTCCTACGAGCAGTACTTC. Its protein product is CASSLPHRGTEFSYEQYF.